This paragraph covers one T cell receptor beta chain sequence. The data were taken from a study of radiotherapy plus CTLA-4 blockade in lung cancer. This CDR3 comprises 15 residues. Per germline, CDR1 SGHTA and CDR2 FQGNSA. The V end was cut by 5 bases, the J end by 5 bases, with 18 bases between. TCRdb keeps only in-frame clones here, not all; method: immunoSEQ multiplex PCR. In the table there are approximately 75,000 clones, around 82% of which are singletons. The rearrangement links TRBV7-2 to TRBJ1-2; D possibly corresponds to TRBD1 (6 bases). The input for sequencing was peripheral blood, taken from a patient treated with radiotherapy plus ipilimumab. This receptor was taken from a human donor with non-small cell lung cancer who had a complete response to radiotherapy plus ipilimumab. The CDR3 spells CASSPRGGARYGYTF. Written as DNA, the CDR3 is TGTGCCAGCAGCCCGCGGGGGGGGGCGCGGTATGGCTACACCTTC.